These 21 T cell receptor beta chains originate from one sample sequenced in a study of shared clonotypes between healthy human individuals. Sequenced by immunoSEQ multiplex PCR; TCRdb stores in-frame clones only, minus some. The sample has about 2 million clones; about 95% are singletons. Naive CD8 cells were CD45RO-negative, positively selected for CCR7, excluding terminally differentiated effector memory CD45RA+ cells. What was sequenced was naive CD8+ T cells sorted from blood. These receptors all come from a man aged 18-30 years in good health.

Remarks on this clone: This CDR3 is also generated by other DNA sequences in the sample. V gene TRBV4-1 combines with J gene TRBJ2-7, with 9 bases aligning to TRBD2. Trimming took 0 bases from V and 3 from J; bases not matched to a gene: 0. Germline lookup yields CDR1 MGHRA and CDR2 YSYEKL. The CDR3 has 14 amino acids. The CDR3 DNA sequence: TGCGCCAGCAGCCAAGAGCGGGGGGGCTACGAGCAGTACTTC. Translation gives CASSQERGGYEQYF.

This rearrangement joins TRBV27 to TRBJ2-2; D not certain. Trimming pared 5 bases from V and 0 bases from J, leaving 16 bases between. There are 17 residues in the CDR3. Germline V gene sequence: CDR1 MNHEY, CDR2 SMNVEV (reference sequence). CDR3: CASSPLQVAANTGELFF. The CDR3 bases are TGTGCCAGCAGTCCGCTCCAGGTAGCCGCGAACACCGGGGAGCTGTTTTTT.

This clone was counted once. This chain uses TRBV7-3 with TRBJ2-1; 14 bases align to TRBD2. Germline V gene lookup returns CDR1 SGHTA and CDR2 FQGTGA. Trimming took 5 bases from V and 2 from J; bases not matched to a gene: 8. CDR3 length: 18 amino acids. CDR3 loop: CASSPFGTSGGPYNEQFF. In DNA, the CDR3 is TGTGCCAGCAGCCCCTTTGGGACTAGCGGGGGCCCCTACAATGAGCAGTTCTTC.

The gene calls are TRBV5-6 and TRBJ2-2; a weak D match, TRBD1 (5 bases). Trimming left V 0 bases short and J 4 bases short, with 22 bases between. CDR1 and CDR2 from the germline V gene are SGHDT and YYEEEE. CDR3 size: 19 residues. CDR3 in amino acids: CASSLGSTEVRPGTGELFF. CDR3 in DNA: TGTGCCAGCAGCTTGGGATCGACAGAGGTGCGGCCGGGCACCGGGGAGCTGTTTTTT. Full variable domain (rest looked up from reference TRBV5-6 and TRBJ2-2): DAGVTQSPTHLIKTRGQQVTLRCSPKSGHDTVSWYQQALGQGPQFIFQYYEEEERQRGNFPDRFSGHQFPNYSSELNVNALLLGDSALYLCASSLGSTEVRPGTGELFFGEGSRLTVL.

This chain joins TRBV2 and TRBJ1-5, with 10 bases identical to TRBD1. J was trimmed by 7 bases and V by 4 bases; bases with no gene match: 4. CDR1 is SNHLY and CDR2 is FYNNEI in the germline V gene. The CDR3 covers 14 residues. The CDR3 nucleotides are TGTGCCAGCAGTGCTGGACAGGGGGGCCAGCCCCAGCATTTT. Amino acid sequence: CASSAGQGGQPQHF.

The rearrangement joins TRBV27 to TRBJ1-1; the D is unclear. There are 15 residues in the CDR3. Germline CDR1 MNHEY, CDR2 SMNVEV (reference sequence). The V gene lost 3 bases and the J gene lost 3 bases, with 14 bases spanning the gap. The CDR3 coding sequence is TGTGCCAGCAGTTTGGACCCGGGCTCGGACACTGAAGCTTTCTTT. It yields the protein CASSLDPGSDTEAFF.

The chain couples TRBV27 to TRBJ1-5; possibly TRBD1 for D (5 bases). V dropped 5 bases and J dropped 7 bases, with 15 bases sitting between them. The CDR3 covers 14 residues. Germline CDR1 MNHEY, CDR2 SMNVEV (reference sequence). The CDR3, as DNA: TGTGCCAGCAGTAACGACAGAACAAGGCAGCCCCAGCATTTT. It specifies CASSNDRTRQPQHF.

Concerning this clone: Additional DNA sequences in this sample encode the identical CDR3. The CDR3 sequence: CASSPEGGEQYF. Written as DNA, the CDR3 is TGTGCCAGCAGCCCAGAGGGGGGTGAGCAGTACTTC. V gene TRBV5-4 combines with J gene TRBJ2-7, with D perhaps TRBD1 or TRBD2 (6 bases each). The CDR3 contains 12 residues. V lost 4 bases and J lost 7, with 12 bases in between. CDR1 is SGHNT, CDR2 YYREEE, per germline (reference sequence).

V gene TRBV12-5 combines with J gene TRBJ1-1; a possible D gene is TRBD1 (6 bases). V was shortened by 3 bases and J by 5 bases, with 7 bases between the two germline ends. Germline CDR1 is LGHNT and CDR2 is FRNRAP. The CDR3 length is 12 residues. The CDR3 nucleotides are TGTGCTAGTGGTTTCAGGGGAACTGAAGCTTTCTTT. Residues: CASGFRGTEAFF.

The genes are TRBV27 and TRBJ2-7; either TRBD1 or TRBD2 may supply D (6 bases each). The germline V and J ends were trimmed by 6 bases and 6 bases, with 12 bases remaining between them. Germline assignment: CDR1 MNHEY and CDR2 SMNVEV (reference sequence). The CDR3 is 12 residues long. The CDR3 sequence is CASSRGTLEQYF. As DNA, the CDR3 is TGTGCCAGCAGCCGGGGGACACTCGAGCAGTACTTC.

This chain links TRBV5-6 with TRBJ1-1; weak D call: TRBD1 (5 bases). Germline CDR1 and CDR2: SGHDT and YYEEEE. The V end was cut by 4 bases, the J end by 0 bases, with 16 bases between. The CDR3 length is 16 residues. The CDR3 DNA sequence: TGTGCCAGCAGCGGGGGGTTAGGGGAAGTGAACACTGAAGCTTTCTTT. Translation: CASSGGLGEVNTEAFF. Together with reference TRBV5-6 and TRBJ1-1, the CDR3 gives the full variable domain: DAGVTQSPTHLIKTRGQQVTLRCSPKSGHDTVSWYQQALGQGPQFIFQYYEEEERQRGNFPDRFSGHQFPNYSSELNVNALLLGDSALYLCASSGGLGEVNTEAFFGQGTRLTVV.

The V gene is TRBV27, the J gene TRBJ1-4, with 7 bases identical to TRBD1. The CDR3 contains 14 residues. The junction had 7 bases not matched to a gene; V was cut back by 5 bases and J by 7 bases. Per the germline V gene, CDR1 is MNHEY and CDR2 is SMNVEV (reference sequence). Here the CDR3 reads CASSPRGEGEKLFF. In nucleotides, the CDR3 is TGTGCCAGCAGTCCCAGGGGGGAGGGTGAAAAACTGTTTTTT.

The chain has TRBV6-5 and TRBJ1-1; possible D gene TRBD1, 5 bases. CDR1 and CDR2 from the germline V gene are MNHEY and SVGAGI. CDR3 length: 16 residues. V lost 0 bases and J 3 bases, leaving 14 bases between the germline ends. Here the CDR3 DNA reads TGTGCCAGCAGTTACTCGAGGCAGGGAGGGGACACTGAAGCTTTCTTT. Amino acid sequence: CASSYSRQGGDTEAFF.

The gene calls are TRBV7-2 and TRBJ2-3, with 11 bases aligning to TRBD2. The CDR3 contains 16 residues. The V gene's germline CDR1 is SGHTA and CDR2 FQGNSA. Trimming took 5 bases from V and 0 from J; bases not matched to a gene: 4. CDR3 sequence (DNA): TGTGCCAGCAGCGCGTCTAGCGGGAGGAGCACAGATACGCAGTATTTT. It encodes CASSASSGRSTDTQYF.

The chain carries TRBV30 and TRBJ1-1; D remains unclear. Trimming stripped 2 bases from V and 0 bases from J, with 10 bases between. This CDR3 region has 14 residues. Germline assignment: CDR1 GTSNPN and CDR2 SVGIG (reference sequence). This chain's CDR3 is CAWSREELNTEAFF. The CDR3 DNA follows: TGTGCCTGGAGTAGGGAGGAGTTGAACACTGAAGCTTTCTTT.

A single count supports this clone. The V and J genes are TRBV16 and TRBJ2-7; D is unclear. Germline V lookup: CDR1 KGHSY, CDR2 FQNENV. V lost 0 bases and J lost 5, with 11 bases in between. The CDR3 runs 14 residues. The CDR3 loop reads CASSQSGGVDEQYF. DNA for the CDR3: TGTGCCAGCAGCCAATCGGGTGGGGTCGACGAGCAGTACTTC.

V gene TRBV5-6 combines with J gene TRBJ1-2; 8 positions agree with TRBD1. This CDR3 spans 14 amino acids. Germline lookup yields CDR1 SGHDT and CDR2 YYEEEE. V was pared by 4 bases and J by 2 bases, with 4 bases of the junction left unmatched. DNA for the CDR3: TGTGCCAGCAGCCTGACAGGGGTCAACTATGGCTACACCTTC. Protein: CASSLTGVNYGYTF.

V usage is TRBV19 and J usage is TRBJ1-2; the D gene is possibly TRBD1 (5 bases). Germline CDR1 and CDR2: LNHDA and SQIVND (reference sequence). This CDR3 spans 14 amino acids. Trimming cost V 3 bases and J 1 base, with 9 bases left between them. CDR3 amino acids: CASSMGGVNYGYTF. The CDR3, as DNA: TGTGCCAGTAGTATGGGGGGAGTTAACTATGGCTACACCTTC.

The chain recombines TRBV28 with TRBJ2-5; perhaps TRBD2 as D (5 bases). With 7 bases removed from V and 7 bases from J, the gap between germline ends came to 22 bases. Germline CDR1 reads MDHEN; CDR2 reads SYDVKM. The CDR3 sequence is 15 residues long. The CDR3 here is CASTLRAHEAGTQYF. The CDR3 DNA sequence: TGTGCCAGCACCCTCCGGGCCCACGAGGCGGGGACCCAGTACTTC. Supplemented by reference TRBV28 and TRBJ2-5, the full variable domain reads DVKVTQSSRYLVKRTGEKVFLECVQDMDHENMFWYRQDPGLGLRLIYFSYDVKMKEKGDIPEGYSVSREKKERFSLILESASTNQTSMYLCASTLRAHEAGTQYFGPGTRLLVL.

The chain couples TRBV25-1 to TRBJ1-1; 7 bases match TRBD1. The CDR3 is 13 amino acids. V shed 4 bases, J shed 5 bases, and the junction held 4 bases outside the gene matches. Germline V gives CDR1 MGHDK, CDR2 SYGVNS. The CDR3 region has the DNA TGTGCCAGCAGTGTTAACAGGGGAACTGAAGCTTTCTTT. Protein: CASSVNRGTEAFF.

The chain uses TRBV13 and TRBJ1-6, with a tentative D call TRBD1 (5 bases). Germline V gene data show CDR1 as PRHDT and CDR2 as FYEKMQ (reference sequence). The V gene lost 2 bases and the J gene lost 7 bases, with 9 bases spanning the gap. The CDR3 runs 14 residues. CDR3 loop: CASSLQGANSPLHF. The CDR3 DNA follows: TGTGCCAGCAGCTTACAGGGTGCGAATTCACCCCTCCACTTT. Using reference TRBV13 and TRBJ1-6 for the parts outside the CDR3, the full variable domain is AAGVIQSPRHLIKEKRETATLKCYPIPRHDTVYWYQQGPGQDPQFLISFYEKMQSDKGSIPDRFSAQQFSDYHSELNMSSLELGDSALYFCASSLQGANSPLHFGNGTRLTVT.